This passage covers 8 T cell receptor beta chains from one sample sequenced in a study of vaccination effects on CD4 cells after COVID-19. Subsequent to less than eleven days of culture, CD4+ T cells were isolated. Measured with immunoSEQ multiplex PCR; TCRdb has only the in-frame clones, and not every one. This repertoire shows tens of thousands of clones, around 67% found once; its top ten account for around 10%. These receptors' targets are unknown. The sample here was CD4+ T cells from PBMCs cultured without peptide, taken before COVID-19 vaccination. These TCRs come from a human donor who received a COVID-19 vaccine.

The chain recombines TRBV5-8 with TRBJ1-1; D ambiguous. With 1 base removed from V and 0 bases from J, the gap between germline ends came to 19 bases. CDR1 is SGHTS and CDR2 is YDEGEE in the germline V gene. The CDR3 runs 18 residues. CDR3 nucleotides: TGTGCCAGCAGCTTGTTTCGTCAGGTGGTACTTATGAACACTGAAGCTTTCTTT. Its translation: CASSLFRQVVLMNTEAFF.

This chain connects TRBV9 to TRBJ1-6, with D perhaps matching TRBD1 (6 bases). V shed 4 bases and J shed 7 bases, with 15 bases lying between them. This CDR3 has 15 residues. Germline assignment: CDR1 SGDLS and CDR2 YYNGEE. The CDR3 region has the DNA TGTGCCAGCAGCCCGGGGGGCAGCGCAAATTCACCCCTCCACTTT. Amino acids: CASSPGGSANSPLHF. The full variable domain, in which reference TRBV9 and TRBJ1-6 provide the parts outside the CDR3, is DSGVTQTPKHLITATGQRVTLRCSPRSGDLSVYWYQQSLDQGLQFLIQYYNGEERAKGNILERFSAQQFPDLHSELNLSSLELGDSALYFCASSPGGSANSPLHFGNGTRLTVT.

The chain links TRBV2 to TRBJ2-3; maybe TRBD2 (5 bases). CDR3 length: 14 residues. The V and J ends lost 4 bases and 4 bases respectively, with 12 bases between them. Germline CDR1 reads SNHLY; CDR2 reads FYNNEI. The CDR3 DNA is TGTGCCAGCAGTGCCCTAGCTCGGGCAGATACGCAGTATTTT. This sequence encodes CASSALARADTQYF.

This chain uses TRBV5-6 with TRBJ2-3; possibly TRBD1 or TRBD2 for D (5 bases each). The germline V gene has CDR1 SGHDT and CDR2 YYEEEE. Deletions cut 4 bases from V and 4 bases from J, with 13 bases between. CDR3 length: 14 residues. The CDR3 nucleotides read TGTGCCAGCAGCCAGAGTGGGGGAGCAGATACGCAGTATTTT. Protein product: CASSQSGGADTQYF.

The chain couples TRBV19 to TRBJ1-1; D call uncertain. CDR1 and CDR2 from the germline V gene are LNHDA and SQIVND (reference sequence). The ends were cut back, 1 base at V and 10 bases at J, with 13 bases in the middle. CDR3 length equals 13 residues. The CDR3 protein is CASSIVPWRGAFF. The CDR3 nucleotides read TGTGCCAGTAGTATAGTGCCCTGGCGGGGAGCTTTCTTT.

The genes are TRBV24-1 and TRBJ1-1; no definite D call. The CDR3 has 12 residues. The V end was cut by 2 bases, the J end by 11 bases, with 11 bases between. CDR1 is KGHDR and CDR2 is SFDVKD in the germline V gene. CDR3 nucleotide sequence: TGTGCCACCAGTGATTCCTCTTTTGAGGCTTTCTTT. Protein sequence: CATSDSSFEAFF.

This chain joins TRBV7-9 and TRBJ2-5; 7 bases map to TRBD2. CDR1 and CDR2 (germline): SEHNR, FQNEAQ (reference sequence). The CDR3 is 16 amino acids. The V segment lost 1 base and the J segment 2 bases; nucleotides outside the gene matches: 7. The CDR3 DNA reads as TGTGCCAGCAGCTTAGAGTGGCTAGCGGCGCAAGAGACCCAGTACTTC. It encodes CASSLEWLAAQETQYF.

The chain is built from TRBV5-4 and TRBJ2-3; 10 bases are a match to TRBD2. The V and J ends lost 0 bases and 0 bases, in that order; junction bases with no gene match: 10. CDR3 length: 19 amino acids. Germline V gene lookup returns CDR1 SGHNT and CDR2 YYREEE (reference sequence). The CDR3 loop is CASSLEGGLAWLSTDTQYF. The CDR3 region has the DNA TGTGCCAGCAGCTTGGAGGGGGGACTAGCGTGGCTCAGCACAGATACGCAGTATTTT. Based on the CDR3 plus reference TRBV5-4 and TRBJ2-3, the full variable domain is ETGVTQSPTHLIKTRGQQVTLRCSSQSGHNTVSWYQQALGQGPQFIFQYYREEENGRGNFPPRFSGLQFPNYSSELNVNALELDDSALYLCASSLEGGLAWLSTDTQYFGPGTRLTVL.